This is a list of T cell receptor beta chains from one sample in a study of CD8 T cells in ankylosing spondylitis. TCRdb reanalysed the 5' RACE reads using MiXCR and keeps one entry per CDR3 protein. The sample yields hundreds of thousands of distinct CDR3 sequences, about 12% seen once. Source material: blood, either unsorted or a sorted T cell fraction (not recorded which). The receptors stem from a male donor with ankylosing spondylitis. CDR3s include the opening cysteine and the closing phenylalanine or tryptophan.

V	CDR3
TRBV5-1	CASSGAVEQYF
TRBV7-9	CASRTQSSGNTIYF
TRBV15	CATSRDPSGSETQYF
TRBV7-9	CARSLAAGPYEQYF
TRBV24-1	CATSDFDSSSYNEQFF
TRBV10-3	CAISEGSGLAKNIQYF
TRBV28	CASSFSTSGTEQYF
TRBV20-1	CSARRTGQLREQFF
TRBV5-1	CASSSLLAGGGDTQYF
TRBV12-3/TRBV12-4	CASSLKTENIQYF
TRBV25-1	CASSELGRTFYNEQFF
TRBV28	CASQGVAYEQYF
TRBV10-3	CAIRTGLGDNTQYF
TRBV20-1	CSAPVSVYEQYF
TRBV7-2	CASGSGSTEAFF
TRBV6-5	CASSYAGTGEAFF
TRBV28	CASSFLTSGYEQFF
TRBV9	CASSVDPTGNNEQFF
TRBV28	CASSQAGRAVGNTIYF
TRBV18	CASSRQNNQPQHF
TRBV12-3/TRBV12-4	CASSFSRLLTQYF
TRBV4-3	CASSQERQMEQYF